A selection of T cell receptor beta chains follows, all from one sample in a study of OX40 agonist ivuxolimab in advanced cancers. Sequencing was performed with immunoSEQ multiplex PCR; in TCRdb, only in-frame clones are kept and a portion is missing. The sample lists 57,000 or so clones; about four fifths were seen once. The material was CD4+ or CD8+ T cells sorted from blood, obtained in a trial of the OX40 agonist ivuxolimab. The receptors were sampled from an adult with an advanced solid tumor such as melanoma, head and neck, liver or kidney cancer. Each CDR3 is given with its conserved first and last residue. A D gene is named only where the DNA matches it firmly. The listing skips clone size in some rows; elsewhere it reads once, few, many or a size class.

>TRBV11-2|once|TRBJ2-3|-
CASSLVVGVPTDTQYF
TGTGCCAGCAGCTTAGTAGTCGGGGTGCCCACAGATACGCAGTATTTT
>TRBV5-1|few|TRBJ1-1|-
CASRLTTEAFF
TGCGCCAGCCGACTAACGACTGAAGCTTTCTTT
>TRBV13|many|TRBJ1-1|-
CASSLPYTEAFF
TGTGCCAGCAGCTTACCTTACACTGAAGCTTTCTTT
>TRBV30|once|TRBJ1-5|-
CAWSGTGRNQPQHF
TGTGCCTGGAGTGGTACAGGGCGCAATCAGCCCCAGCATTTT
>TRBV28|-|TRBJ2-1|TRBD1
CASRTDRVLYNEQFF
TGTGCCAGCAGGACCGACAGGGTCCTTTACAATGAGCAGTTCTTC
>TRBV29-1|-|TRBJ2-1|-
CSAWRNFPDNEQFF
TGCAGCGCCTGGCGGAATTTTCCAGACAATGAGCAGTTCTTC
>TRBV19|-|TRBJ2-7|TRBD1
CASSASGTGGFEQYF
TGTGCCAGTAGCGCCTCCGGGACAGGGGGCTTCGAGCAGTACTTC
>TRBV30|few|TRBJ2-5|TRBD2
CAWSVRGGPKETQYF
TGTGCCTGGAGTGTACGCGGGGGTCCAAAAGAGACCCAGTACTTC
>TRBV7-7|-|TRBJ2-2|-
CASSLGVGTPNTGELFF
TGTGCTAGCAGCTTAGGTGTCGGGACCCCGAACACCGGGGAGCTGTTTTTT
>TRBV28|-|TRBJ2-2|-
CASLAVRTENTGELFF
TGTGCCAGCCTGGCAGTCCGGACTGAGAACACCGGGGAGCTGTTTTTT
>TRBV19|-|TRBJ2-3|-
CASHPRETGTDTQYF
TGTGCCAGTCACCCCAGGGAGACAGGCACAGATACGCAGTATTTT
>TRBV7-9|-|TRBJ1-1|-
CASSLAGDREAFF
TGTGCCAGCAGCTTAGCGGGAGACCGTGAAGCTTTCTTT
>TRBV2|-|TRBJ2-5|-
CASSRDGQETQYF
TGTGCCAGCAGCCGGGACGGCCAAGAGACCCAGTACTTC
>TRBV5-1|-|TRBJ1-5|-
CASSPGGDYSNQPQHF
TGCGCCAGCAGCCCTGGGGGGGACTATAGCAATCAGCCCCAGCATTTT
>TRBV7-9|few|TRBJ1-2|-
CASSPDTPYGYTF
TGTGCCAGCAGCCCCGACACCCCCTATGGCTACACCTTC